A single sample gave rise to the 21 T cell receptor beta chains below, sequenced in a study of beta chain features in type 1 diabetes. Whole-study findings and limits: In every one of the four CD4+ subsets, TCRB CDR3s were moderately but significantly shorter in Type 1 diabetes patients.

Investigators reverse transcribed all isolated RNA, so they sequenced expressed TCRB transcripts. Libraries were prepared by immunoSEQ multiplex PCR; TCRdb keeps only in-frame clonotypes and omits some of them. The repertoire holds 640,000 or so clones, with 11% to 15% as singletons. Antigens of these TCRs are unknown. The sequencing input was naive CD4+ T cells from blood. These receptors originate from a man between 18 and 35 years old with type 1 diabetes.

The chain uses TRBV27 and TRBJ2-5, with D tentatively TRBD1 (6 bases). CDR3 length equals 15 residues. Deletions cut 5 bases from V and 4 bases from J, with 17 bases between. The germline V gene encodes CDR1 MNHEY and CDR2 SMNVEV (reference sequence). The CDR3 DNA reads as TGTGCCAGCAGTCCGCAGGGGCAGGGTGGAGAGACCCAGTACTTC. Translating it yields CASSPQGQGGETQYF.

This clone was seen a few times. The J gene is TRBJ2-5, the V gene TRBV18; the match to TRBD2 covers 14 bases. V trimming: 1 base; J trimming: 3 bases; junction bases outside the gene matches: 1. Germline-derived CDR1 and CDR2 are KGHSH and LQKENI. This CDR3 spans 16 amino acids. CDR3 bases: TGTGCCAGCTCACCACAGGGACTAGCGGGAGAAGAGACCCAGTACTTC. It codes for CASSPQGLAGEETQYF.

The V and J genes are TRBV6-6 and TRBJ1-2; D is ambiguous. The V and J ends lost 2 bases and 4 bases respectively, with 14 bases between them. Germline-derived CDR1 and CDR2 are MNHNY and SVGAGI (reference sequence). The CDR3 has 15 amino acids. DNA of the CDR3: TGTGCCAGCAGTTACACGGGGATAGAACCCTATGGCTACACCTTC. Amino acid sequence: CASSYTGIEPYGYTF.

The chain is built from TRBV7-6 and TRBJ2-5; tentatively, D is TRBD2 (6 bases). TRBJ2-7 matches the DNA end more closely, so the J call is doubtful. The CDR3 spans 15 residues. Germline loops: CDR1 SGHVS, CDR2 FNYEAQ. The CDR3 sequence is CASSSQGGVSYEQYF. The DNA of the CDR3 is TGTGCCAGCAGCTCCCAAGGAGGGGTGTCCTACGAGCAGTACTTC.

This clone was observed a handful of times. The V and J genes are TRBV29-1 and TRBJ2-1, with D perhaps TRBD2 (5 bases). V dropped 0 bases and J dropped 0 bases, with 9 bases sitting between them. The CDR3 spans 15 residues. Germline V gene lookup returns CDR1 SQVTM and CDR2 ANQGSEA. For the CDR3, the DNA is TGCAGCGTTGAAGATCGGGATGGCTCCTACAATGAGCAGTTCTTC. Translating gives CSVEDRDGSYNEQFF.

The V and J genes are TRBV28 and TRBJ2-5, with 7 bases that match TRBD2. Germline V gene data show CDR1 as MDHEN and CDR2 as SYDVKM. This CDR3 comprises 15 residues. The V and J ends lost 2 bases and 7 bases, in that order; junction bases with no gene match: 10. In DNA form, the CDR3 reads TGTGCCAGCAGTTTAGGTGGCTCGCCGGGAGGGACCCAGTACTTC. Translation gives CASSLGGSPGGTQYF.

The gene calls are TRBV18 and TRBJ1-1; weak D call: TRBD1 (6 bases). CDR1 and CDR2 from the germline V gene are KGHSH and LQKENI. The CDR3 spans 16 residues. Deletions cut 2 bases from V and 1 base from J, with 14 bases between. This CDR3 is CASSPWQGIGNTEAFF. CDR3 DNA sequence: TGTGCCAGCTCACCATGGCAGGGGATCGGGAACACTGAAGCTTTCTTT.

The chain carries TRBV16 and TRBJ2-3; 7 bases agree with TRBD1. This CDR3 has 15 residues. The germline V gene has CDR1 KGHSY and CDR2 FQNENV. V lost 4 bases to trimming and J lost 3 bases; unmatched junction nucleotides: 7. The CDR3 region is CASSLTRQGTDTQYF. Written as DNA, the CDR3 is TGTGCCAGCAGCCTAACTCGACAGGGAACAGATACGCAGTATTTT.

The J gene is TRBJ2-7, the V gene TRBV25-1, with D tentatively TRBD2 (5 bases). The CDR3 spans 14 residues. Trimming stripped 7 bases from V and 3 bases from J, with 16 bases between. Germline lookup yields CDR1 MGHDK and CDR2 SYGVNS. CDR3 bases: TGTGCCAGCAATCGGGATGGGCTGGACTACGAGCAGTACTTC. It encodes CASNRDGLDYEQYF.

This sequence joins TRBV29-1 and TRBJ1-1; D unresolved. V lost 7 bases and J lost 0, with 9 bases in between. CDR3 length: 12 amino acids. In germline, CDR1 is SQVTM, CDR2 ANQGSEA. The CDR3 DNA reads TGCAGCGCTACAGAATTGAACACTGAAGCTTTCTTT. Encoded protein: CSATELNTEAFF.

V is TRBV13 and J is TRBJ2-1; D uncertain. Germline V lookup: CDR1 PRHDT, CDR2 FYEKMQ (reference sequence). The CDR3 extends over 15 amino acids. The V and J ends lost 5 bases and 4 bases respectively, with 15 bases between them. CDR3 protein: CASSPSRRQYNEQFF. The CDR3, as DNA: TGTGCCAGCAGCCCGAGCCGCCGACAATACAATGAGCAGTTCTTC.

This clone was counted between two and nine times. The CDR3 region has the DNA TGTGCCAGCAGTTACGAGCGGGGTATGTGCCGTGAGCAGTACTTC. Its protein product is CASSYERGMCREQYF. V and J are TRBV6-7 and TRBJ2-7, with TRBD2 matching over 7 bases. TRBV6-7 is identified as an open reading frame with a role that is uncertain. This CDR3 is 15 amino acids long. V gave up 2 bases and J gave up 7 bases; unmatched junction bases: 11.

V is TRBV7-2 and J is TRBJ2-3; D possibly matches TRBD1 or TRBD2 (5 bases each). Germline V gives CDR1 SGHTA, CDR2 FQGNSA. V shed 0 bases and J shed 7 bases, with 20 bases lying between them. The CDR3 has 17 amino acids. The CDR3 nucleotides read TGTGCCAGCAGCTTAGCTGGCAGCCGGGACGCACTAAATACGCAGTATTTT. Its protein product is CASSLAGSRDALNTQYF. Variable domain in full (rest from reference TRBV7-2 and TRBJ2-3): GAGVSQSPSNKVTEKGKDVELRCDPISGHTALYWYRQSLGQGLEFLIYFQGNSAPDKSGLPSDRFSAERTGGSVSTLTIQRTQQEDSAVYLCASSLAGSRDALNTQYFGPGTRLTVL.

As for this clone: Other nucleotide sequences in the sample specify the same CDR3. The chain combines TRBV7-9 with TRBJ2-3; D gene ambiguous. V shed 2 bases and J shed 4 bases, with 4 bases lying between them. Germline V CDR1 and CDR2: SEHNR, FQNEAQ (reference sequence). CDR3 size: 12 residues. This chain's CDR3 is CASSLSADTQYF. As DNA, the CDR3 is TGTGCCAGCAGCTTAAGCGCAGATACGCAGTATTTT. The variable domain in full, completed from reference TRBV7-9 and TRBJ2-3, reads DTGVSQNPRHKITKRGQNVTFRCDPISEHNRLYWYRQTLGQGPEFLTYFQNEAQLEKSRLLSDRFSAERPKGSFSTLEIQRTEQGDSAMYLCASSLSADTQYFGPGTRLTVL.

This clone was seen a few times. The rearrangement links TRBV29-1 to TRBJ1-2; a weak D match, TRBD1 (5 bases). V gave up 2 bases and J gave up 7 bases, with 17 bases separating them. Germline values: CDR1 SQVTM, CDR2 ANQGSEA. CDR3 length: 14 residues. CDR3 bases: TGCAGCGTTGAACCACTGTTGGGGGGTCGTGGCTACACCTTC. As protein: CSVEPLLGGRGYTF.

The table lists this clone with a few counts. The limits of the CDR3 on the DNA are not certain, so only TCRdb's listed CDR3 is given. This rearrangement joins TRBV25-1 to TRBJ2-1; TRBD2 is taken as the D call from the table, unchecked against the DNA. Germline CDR1 is MGHDK and CDR2 is SYGVNS. The CDR3 totals 16 residues, both ends included. The CDR3 here is CASSTSTSGDYNEQFF.

The chain has TRBV30 and TRBJ2-3; TRBD2 matches at 9 bases. This CDR3 contains 14 residues. V shed 5 bases, J shed 1 base, and the junction held 4 bases outside the gene matches. The germline V gene encodes CDR1 GTSNPN and CDR2 SVGIG (reference sequence). In DNA, the CDR3 is TGTGCCTGGGAAGCGGGAGGAGGCACAGATACGCAGTATTTT. It codes for CAWEAGGGTDTQYF.

This clone occurred a few times. The V and J genes are TRBV18 and TRBJ2-7, with TRBD1 as a possible D gene (6 bases). The germline V and J ends were trimmed by 6 bases and 3 bases, with 15 bases remaining between them. The length of the CDR3 is 14 residues. CDR1 is KGHSH and CDR2 is LQKENI in the germline V gene. In nucleotides, the CDR3 is TGTGCCAGCTCCCCCGGACAGATGGACTACGAGCAGTACTTC. Translated: CASSPGQMDYEQYF. Looking up the rest from reference TRBV18 and TRBJ2-7 gives the full variable domain: NAGVMQNPRHLVRRRGQEARLRCSPMKGHSHVYWYRQLPEEGLKFMVYLQKENIIDESGMPKERFSAEFPKEGPSILRIQQVVRGDSAAYFCASSPGQMDYEQYFGPGTRLTVT.

This clone was counted a few times. The J gene is TRBJ2-2, the V gene TRBV2, with TRBD1 as a possible D gene (6 bases). The CDR3 loop spans 13 amino acids. V was shortened by 8 bases and J by 5 bases, with 12 bases between the two germline ends. Germline CDR1 is SNHLY and CDR2 is FYNNEI. CDR3 bases: TGTGCCAGCGTCAGCAGGGGAACCGGGGAGCTGTTTTTT. It translates to CASVSRGTGELFF.

This clone turned up a few times. The chain employs TRBV30 and TRBJ1-1; D might be TRBD1 (5 bases). The CDR3 spans 12 residues. V dropped 3 bases and J dropped 10 bases, with 15 bases sitting between them. The germline V gene has CDR1 GTSNPN and CDR2 SVGIG (reference sequence). In DNA form, the CDR3 reads TGTGCCTGGAGCGCAACCAGGGTAGGAGCTTTCTTT. It is translated as CAWSATRVGAFF.

This clone showed up just a few times. V and J are TRBV11-1 and TRBJ1-1, with TRBD1 matching 9 bases. The germline gives CDR1 SGHAT, CDR2 FQDESV (reference sequence). The ends lost 5 bases at V and 7 bases at J; junction bases unmatched: 11. The CDR3 loop spans 15 amino acids. The DNA of the CDR3 is TGTGCCAGCAGCCCCAGAAGGGACAGGGTCGGTGAAGCTTTCTTT. It translates to CASSPRRDRVGEAFF.